The 24 T cell receptor beta chains listed next were all sequenced from one sample in a study of memory CD8 T cells in hepatitis C reinfection. Libraries were prepared by immunoSEQ multiplex PCR; TCRdb keeps only in-frame clonotypes and omits some of them. The repertoire includes some 46,000 clones, roughly nine tenths of them detected once, and around 0.78% sits in the top ten. Described time point: late/post reinfection, 12 to 24 weeks after detection. No in vitro expansion preceded TCR sequencing of the sorted cells. Sequencing was carried out using naive CD8+ T cells sorted from blood. These receptor sequences come from a man younger than 35 with hepatitis C virus infection.

The CDR3 region is CASTGLAGVPDTQYF. The CDR3 bases are TGTGCCAGCACGGGACTAGCGGGAGTTCCAGATACGCAGTATTTT. V is TRBV5-6 and J is TRBJ2-3, with 14 bases identical to TRBD2. In germline, CDR1 is SGHDT, CDR2 YYEEEE. Trimming cost V 6 bases and J 4 bases; bases outside gene matches: 4. This CDR3 is 15 amino acids long.

This clone is a singleton in its sample. CDR3 DNA sequence: TGTGCCAGCAGTGTAGACAGGGAAGGCACCCAAGAGACCCAGTACTTC. It is translated as CASSVDREGTQETQYF. The chain employs TRBV2 and TRBJ2-5; 7 positions match TRBD1. The CDR3 has 16 residues. The germline CDR1 and CDR2 sequences are SNHLY and FYNNEI. V was pared by 4 bases and J by 1 base, with 9 bases of the junction left unmatched.

CDR3 loop: CASSVPQGNTEAFF. The CDR3 DNA reads as TGTGCCAGCAGTGTCCCACAGGGAAACACTGAAGCTTTCTTT. V and J are TRBV28 and TRBJ1-1; maybe TRBD1 (6 bases). V shed 5 bases and J shed 2 bases, with 12 bases lying between them. CDR3 length: 14 residues. Germline assignment: CDR1 MDHEN and CDR2 SYDVKM.

This chain uses TRBV7-2 with TRBJ2-1; 13 nucleotides agree with TRBD2. Germline CDR1 reads SGHTA; CDR2 reads FQGNSA. The CDR3 spans 17 residues. The V segment lost 2 bases and the J segment 12 bases; nucleotides outside the gene matches: 13. The CDR3 DNA reads as TGTGCCAGCAGCTTAAATTTGGAGGGACTAGCGGGATATTTGCAGTTCTTC. It yields the protein CASSLNLEGLAGYLQFF.

The gene calls are TRBV4-1 and TRBJ2-5; 7 bases match TRBD2. The J call may be faulty, since TRBJ2-7 better matches the DNA end. The CDR3 is made up of 15 amino acids. CDR1 and CDR2 (germline): MGHRA, YSYEKL. The CDR3 DNA reads as TGCGCCAGCAGCCAAAGTACTGGGGAGGGGTCCGAGCAGTACTTC. It is translated as CASSQSTGEGSEQYF.

This clone was recorded a few times. The chain is built from TRBV5-4 and TRBJ1-4; a weak D match, TRBD1 (6 bases). Germline V gene data show CDR1 as SGHNT and CDR2 as YYREEE (reference sequence). There are 14 residues in the CDR3. Trimming left V 4 bases short and J 8 bases short, with 15 bases between. CDR3 residues: CASSRTGSGEKLFF. The CDR3 nucleotides are TGTGCCAGCAGCAGAACAGGGAGTGGCGAAAAACTGTTTTTT.

This clone was seen more than once but under ten times. The chain joins TRBV9 to TRBJ2-7; a possible D gene is TRBD1 (5 bases). The CDR3 runs 14 residues. Germline assignment: CDR1 SGDLS and CDR2 YYNGEE. V was trimmed by 2 bases and J by 0 bases, leaving 9 bases between them. CDR3 DNA: TGTGCCAGCAGCGTGGGGCCAGCCTCCTACGAGCAGTACTTC. Encoded protein: CASSVGPASYEQYF.

A few counts support this clone. The rearrangement uses TRBV4-1 and TRBJ2-7; D not resolved. V was trimmed by 0 bases and J by 1 base, leaving 10 bases between them. The CDR3 extends over 15 amino acids. Germline CDR1 reads MGHRA; CDR2 reads YSYEKL. DNA for the CDR3: TGCGCCAGCAGCCAAGATTATACAGAGTCCTACGAGCAGTACGTC. Translation: CASSQDYTESYEQYV.

This clone was seen a single time. The rearrangement joins TRBV6-5 to TRBJ2-7, with TRBD1 as a possible D gene (5 bases). Germline V lookup: CDR1 MNHEY, CDR2 SVGAGI. The V gene lost 6 bases and the J gene lost 7 bases, with 13 bases spanning the gap. This CDR3 is built from 12 residues. This CDR3 reads CASRQVVGEQYF. As DNA, the CDR3 is TGTGCCAGCAGACAGGTTGTGGGGGAGCAGTACTTC.

The rearrangement links TRBV4-1 to TRBJ2-5; TRBD2 is a possible D gene (5 bases). The CDR3 covers 16 residues. V was clipped by 5 bases and J by 0 bases, with 16 bases between them. The germline V gene encodes CDR1 MGHRA and CDR2 YSYEKL. This chain's CDR3 is CASSIRGSTNQETQYF. The CDR3 region has the DNA TGCGCCAGCAGCATTCGGGGTAGCACCAACCAAGAGACCCAGTACTTC.

The chain links TRBV14 to TRBJ2-7, with D possibly being TRBD2 (6 bases). This CDR3 is 14 amino acids long. Deletions cut 8 bases from V and 0 bases from J, with 14 bases between. Germline CDR1 reads SGHDN; CDR2 reads FVKESK. CDR3: CASGSGRNSYEQYV. The CDR3 nucleotides are TGTGCCAGCGGTAGCGGCAGGAACTCCTACGAGCAGTACGTC.

This clone was recorded only once. The chain has TRBV2 and TRBJ2-3, with 7 positions matching TRBD1. Losses at the gene ends were 4 bases for V and 6 bases for J; bases not matched to a gene: 13. Germline V gene lookup returns CDR1 SNHLY and CDR2 FYNNEI. The CDR3 has 16 residues. The CDR3 loop is CASSAWGTEARDTQYF. CDR3 bases: TGTGCCAGCAGTGCTTGGGGGACAGAGGCACGGGATACGCAGTATTTT.

This clone has just a few counts. The J gene is TRBJ1-5, the V gene TRBV5-6; possible D gene TRBD1, 6 bases. Germline V CDR1 and CDR2: SGHDT, YYEEEE. The CDR3 contains 14 residues. Between the trimmed V and J ends, which lost 4 bases and 3 bases, there was a span of 11 bases. This CDR3 is CASSHDRPNQPQHF. The CDR3 DNA follows: TGTGCCAGCAGCCACGACAGGCCCAATCAGCCCCAGCATTTT.

V usage is TRBV28 and J usage is TRBJ2-5; 12 bases are a match to TRBD2. This CDR3 is built from 16 residues. Germline V CDR1 and CDR2: MDHEN, SYDVKM. V was pared by 6 bases and J by 1 base, with 6 bases of the junction left unmatched. The CDR3 sequence: CASSPRTSGAQETQYF. For the CDR3, the DNA is TGTGCCAGCAGCCCTCGGACTAGCGGGGCCCAAGAGACCCAGTACTTC.

The V call is TRBV11-2, the J call TRBJ2-2; D is possibly TRBD1 (7 bases). This CDR3 contains 16 residues. V was clipped by 2 bases and J by 5 bases, with 15 bases between them. Germline CDR1 reads SGHAT; CDR2 reads FQNNGV. The CDR3 DNA reads TGTGCCAGCAGCTTACGTCGGGCAGGGGGGACCGGGGAGCTGTTTTTT. Translation: CASSLRRAGGTGELFF.

The chain uses TRBV2 and TRBJ1-6, with D possibly TRBD1 on 6 matching bases. Germline V gives CDR1 SNHLY, CDR2 FYNNEI. Trimming stripped 2 bases from V and 8 bases from J, with 13 bases between. The CDR3 consists of 15 residues. CDR3 region: CASSESQGRDSPLHF. CDR3 coding DNA: TGTGCCAGCAGTGAATCTCAGGGGCGGGATTCACCCCTCCACTTT.

This clone occurred once. This chain links TRBV19 with TRBJ2-5; 12 nucleotides agree with TRBD1. Germline assignment: CDR1 LNHDA and CDR2 SQIVND (reference sequence). The CDR3 has 17 amino acids. Trimming took 4 bases from V and 4 from J; bases not matched to a gene: 10. The chain's CDR3 is CASSTPVGTGGIETQYF. Here the CDR3 DNA reads TGTGCCAGTAGTACCCCCGTAGGGACAGGGGGCATAGAGACCCAGTACTTC. Full variable domain (outside the CDR3, taken from reference TRBV19 and TRBJ2-5): DGGITQSPKYLFRKEGQNVTLSCEQNLNHDAMYWYRQDPGQGLRLIYYSQIVNDFQKGDIAEGYSVSREKKESFPLTVTSAQKNPTAFYLCASSTPVGTGGIETQYFGPGTRLLVL.

To note about this clone: The junction shows a germline mismatch at one end, possibly a read error. Other DNA sequences of this sample code for an identical CDR3. V gene TRBV11-2 combines with J gene TRBJ2-5; a possible D gene is TRBD1 (6 bases). This CDR3 comprises 14 residues. Germline CDR1 is SGHAT and CDR2 is FQNNGV. The CDR3 here is CASSVDRNQETQYF. The DNA for the CDR3 is TGTGCCAGCAGCGTAGACAGGAACCAAGAGACCCAGTACTTC.

The chain recombines TRBV4-1 with TRBJ2-5, with a weak D call TRBD2 (5 bases). The CDR3 totals 15 residues. V was trimmed by 3 bases and J by 2 bases, leaving 13 bases between them. The germline V gene encodes CDR1 MGHRA and CDR2 YSYEKL. CDR3 nucleotide sequence: TGCGCCAGCAGCCATCGCGGGTTAGCTCAAGAGACCCAGTACTTC. Protein product: CASSHRGLAQETQYF.

V and J are TRBV27 and TRBJ2-3; 8 bases fit TRBD1. J lost 3 bases, V lost 4 bases, and 15 bases had no gene match. Per the germline V gene, CDR1 is MNHEY and CDR2 is SMNVEV (reference sequence). The CDR3 extends over 18 amino acids. CDR3 amino acids: CASSSIPLGQGLTDTQYF. CDR3 nucleotides: TGTGCCAGCAGTTCCATACCCCTCGGACAGGGTTTGACAGATACGCAGTATTTT.

This clone has only one observation. CDR3 amino acids: CASSLGLDYNEQFF. The DNA of the CDR3 is TGTGCCAGCAGTTTGGGACTGGATTACAATGAGCAGTTCTTC. The chain combines TRBV27 with TRBJ2-1; the D gene is possibly TRBD2 (6 bases). The germline V gene encodes CDR1 MNHEY and CDR2 SMNVEV (reference sequence). V was clipped by 3 bases and J by 4 bases, with 10 bases between them. CDR3 length: 14 amino acids.

J is TRBJ1-5 and V is TRBV27; D possibly corresponds to TRBD1 (6 bases). Germline V CDR1 and CDR2: MNHEY, SMNVEV (reference sequence). Trimming left V 6 bases short and J 0 bases short, with 9 bases between. The CDR3 consists of 14 residues. CDR3 DNA sequence: TGTGCCAGCAGAAGGGGGTTTAGCAATCAGCCCCAGCATTTT. Translation: CASRRGFSNQPQHF.

The V and J genes are TRBV7-8 and TRBJ2-1; D is ambiguous. The V and J ends lost 0 bases and 7 bases respectively, with 7 bases between them. The germline CDR1 and CDR2 sequences are SGHVS and FQNEAQ. The CDR3 is 13 residues long. As DNA, the CDR3 is TGTGCCAGCAGCTTAGCGCTCGGTAATGAGCAGTTCTTC. This codes for CASSLALGNEQFF.

The J gene is TRBJ1-5, the V gene TRBV19; 7 bases align to TRBD1. The CDR3 covers 14 residues. Germline lookup yields CDR1 LNHDA and CDR2 SQIVND (reference sequence). The V and J ends lost 6 bases and 3 bases, in that order; junction bases with no gene match: 5. The CDR3 region has the DNA TGTGCCAGTAGCCTTACAGGGGACAATCAGCCCCAGCATTTT. Translation gives CASSLTGDNQPQHF.